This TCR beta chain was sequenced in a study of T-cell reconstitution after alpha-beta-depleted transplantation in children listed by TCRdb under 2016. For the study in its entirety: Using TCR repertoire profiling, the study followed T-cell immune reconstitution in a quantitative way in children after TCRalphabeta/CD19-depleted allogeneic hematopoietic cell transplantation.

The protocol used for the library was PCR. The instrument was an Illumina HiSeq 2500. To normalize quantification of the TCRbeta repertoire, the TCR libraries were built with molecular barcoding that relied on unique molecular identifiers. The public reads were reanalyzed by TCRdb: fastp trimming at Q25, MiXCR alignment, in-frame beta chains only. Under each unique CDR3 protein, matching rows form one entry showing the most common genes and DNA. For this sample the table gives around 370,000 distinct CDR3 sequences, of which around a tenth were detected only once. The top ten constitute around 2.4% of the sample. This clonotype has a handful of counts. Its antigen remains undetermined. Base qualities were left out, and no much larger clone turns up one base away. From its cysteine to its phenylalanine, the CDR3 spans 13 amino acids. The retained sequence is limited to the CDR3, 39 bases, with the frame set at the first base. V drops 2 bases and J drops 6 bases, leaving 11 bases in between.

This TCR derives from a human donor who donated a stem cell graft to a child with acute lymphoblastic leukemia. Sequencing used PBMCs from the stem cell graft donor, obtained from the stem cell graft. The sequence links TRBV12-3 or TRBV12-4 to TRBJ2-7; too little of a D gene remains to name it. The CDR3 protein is CASSLILAGEQYF. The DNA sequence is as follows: TGTGCCAGCAGTTTAATCCTTGCCGGCGAGCAGTACTTC.